This entry lists 9 T cell receptor beta chains sequenced from one sample in a study of blood T cell repertoires in COVID-19. Repertoires were generated with immunoSEQ multiplex PCR, while TCRdb's copy carries only in-frame clones and drops some. The sample shows some 48,000 clones, roughly 82% of them seen only once. Sample: peripheral blood. Receptors originate from a human donor in a cohort sampled during active COVID-19.

The chain employs TRBV19 and TRBJ2-7, with 7 nucleotides matching TRBD2. Unmatched junction bases numbered 16, after V lost 9 bases and J lost 5 bases. Germline V CDR1 and CDR2: LNHDA, SQIVND (reference sequence). The CDR3 spans 15 residues. The CDR3 DNA sequence: TGTGCCAGCCACACCGGGAGGTCTCGGGTCCACGAGCAGTACTTC. It translates to CASHTGRSRVHEQYF.

In its sample, this clone was seen once. The chain uses TRBV4-2 and TRBJ2-7; D gene unclear. V lost 0 bases to trimming and J lost 4 bases, with 4 bases between them. This CDR3 has 12 amino acids. Germline values: CDR1 LGHNA, CDR2 YNFKEQ. In nucleotides, the CDR3 is TGTGCCAGCAGCCAAGACAATTACGAGCAGTACTTC. Its translation: CASSQDNYEQYF.

This sequence joins TRBV4-1 and TRBJ1-4; TRBD1 matches 8 bases. The CDR3 extends over 17 amino acids. With V trimmed by 1 base and J by 3 bases, 7 bases remained unmatched. Germline V gene sequence: CDR1 MGHRA, CDR2 YSYEKL. This CDR3 is CASSQVDQGAANEKLFF. CDR3 DNA sequence: TGCGCCAGCAGCCAAGTTGACCAGGGGGCTGCTAATGAAAAACTGTTTTTT.

The chain employs TRBV7-8 and TRBJ1-2, with 12 bases that match TRBD1. After removal of 5 bases from V and 8 bases from J, the junction contained 9 bases not matched to a gene. CDR1 and CDR2 (germline): SGHVS, FQNEAQ. The CDR3 sequence is 15 residues long. CDR3 region: CASSVRDRGLGGYTF. CDR3 coding DNA: TGTGCCAGCAGCGTCCGGGACAGGGGGCTAGGGGGCTACACCTTC.

This chain joins TRBV2 and TRBJ2-1; tentative D call: TRBD1 (6 bases). V lost 7 bases to trimming and J lost 13 bases, with 20 bases between them. This CDR3 contains 13 residues. In germline, CDR1 is SNHLY, CDR2 FYNNEI. CDR3 sequence (DNA): TGTGCCAGCAAACCCCAAGGGGGAGAGACTCAGTTCTTC. Translation: CASKPQGGETQFF.

The chain employs TRBV2 and TRBJ1-2, with D possibly being TRBD1 (5 bases). Per the germline V gene, CDR1 is SNHLY and CDR2 is FYNNEI. The CDR3 runs 15 residues. The germline V and J ends were trimmed by 4 bases and 0 bases, with 12 bases remaining between them. The CDR3 DNA reads as TGTGCCAGCAGTGTACAGGATACCCCTAACTATGGCTACACCTTC. Amino acid sequence: CASSVQDTPNYGYTF.

This rearrangement joins TRBV7-6 to TRBJ2-1; 10 bases align to TRBD1. In germline, CDR1 is SGHVS, CDR2 FNYEAQ. Unmatched junction bases numbered 11, after V lost 5 bases and J lost 4 bases. The CDR3 contains 17 residues. For the CDR3, the DNA is TGTGCCAGCAGCAGACAGGGGGCTAACGGAATATACAATGAGCAGTTCTTC. As protein: CASSRQGANGIYNEQFF. Full variable domain (missing parts from reference TRBV7-6 and TRBJ2-1): GAGVSQSPRYKVTKRGQDVALRCDPISGHVSLYWYRQALGQGPEFLTYFNYEAQQDKSGLPNDRFSAERPEGSISTLTIQRTEQRDSAMYRCASSRQGANGIYNEQFFGPGTRLTVL.

The V gene is TRBV29-1, the J gene TRBJ2-1; 9 nucleotides line up with TRBD1. Germline V gene sequence: CDR1 SQVTM, CDR2 ANQGSEA. Trimming removed 6 bases from V and 2 bases from J; junction bases left unmatched: 5. There are 14 residues in the CDR3. The CDR3, as DNA: TGCAGCGTCCGGGACAGGGACACCTACAATGAGCAGTTCTTC. Translated: CSVRDRDTYNEQFF.

The chain is built from TRBV3-1 (or the pseudogene TRBV3-2) and TRBJ2-2; TRBD1 agrees at 10 bases. The ends lost 11 bases at V and 4 bases at J; junction bases unmatched: 4. The germline V gene encodes CDR1 LGHDT and CDR2 YNNKEL (reference sequence). This CDR3 is 13 amino acids long. The CDR3 DNA follows: TGTGCCGCTGGGACAGGGGCCACCGGGGAGCTGTTTTTT. Protein sequence: CAAGTGATGELFF.